This passage covers 10 T cell receptor beta chains from one sample sequenced in a study of STAT3 mutations in large granular lymphocyte leukemia. Study observations and caveats: Every T-cell large granular lymphocyte leukemia patient had at least one immunodominant TCR beta clonotype.

TCRdb's copy holds only in-frame clones and misses some; the assay was immunoSEQ multiplex PCR. The sample records about 10,000 clones, 85% to 90% being singletons. No antigen has been identified for these receptors. The sequencing sample was made of peripheral blood mononuclear cells. These receptors were taken from a man aged 55 to 70 with T-cell large granular lymphocyte leukemia. Some clones in this sample may be carry-over from other donors' samples.

The gene calls are TRBV27 and TRBJ2-7; D is unclear. CDR3 size: 12 residues. Germline assignment: CDR1 MNHEY and CDR2 SMNVEV (reference sequence). Trimming pared 2 bases from V and 4 bases from J, leaving 6 bases between. CDR3: CASSLDKYEQYF. The CDR3 coding sequence is TGTGCCAGCAGTTTAGACAAATACGAGCAGTACTTC.

Regarding this clone: At one boundary the junction diverges from the germline segment, which might be a read error. The gene calls are TRBV7-7 and TRBJ2-7; D is possibly TRBD2 (6 bases). The CDR3 consists of 14 residues. The germline V gene encodes CDR1 SSHAT and CDR2 FNYEAQ (reference sequence). The CDR3 reads CASSPSGRTVEQYF. CDR3 in DNA: TGTGCTAGCAGCCCCTCTGGGAGGACGGTCGAGCAGTACTTC.

J is TRBJ1-2 and V is TRBV13, with TRBD1 identical over 8 bases. The V gene end was trimmed by 5 bases and the J gene end by 4 bases; junction bases not matched to a gene: 6. Germline loops: CDR1 PRHDT, CDR2 FYEKMQ (reference sequence). The CDR3 sequence is 14 residues long. In nucleotides, the CDR3 is TGTGCCAGCAGCAGAACAGGGGGAGGCTATGGCTACACCTTC. Translating it yields CASSRTGGGYGYTF.

The chain is built from TRBV27 and TRBJ2-2; D possibly corresponds to TRBD1 (6 bases). Trimming took off 8 bases at V and 6 bases at J, with 19 bases between the two ends. The CDR3 spans 15 residues. The germline V gene encodes CDR1 MNHEY and CDR2 SMNVEV (reference sequence). CDR3 protein: CASQRGQRIPGELFF. CDR3 DNA sequence: TGTGCCAGCCAAAGGGGACAAAGGATTCCCGGGGAGCTGTTTTTT.

The chain combines TRBV6-5 with TRBJ1-2, with a possible D match to TRBD1 (5 bases). V gave up 2 bases and J gave up 2 bases, with 9 bases separating them. The CDR3 spans 14 residues. Per germline, CDR1 MNHEY and CDR2 SVGAGI. Here the CDR3 DNA reads TGTGCCAGCAGTTACGGGGGAACCAACTATGGCTACACCTTC. This sequence encodes CASSYGGTNYGYTF.

This clone was observed once. The chain is built from TRBV4-3 and TRBJ2-7; D not resolved. Germline V CDR1 and CDR2: LGHNA, YSLEER. The V end was cut by 3 bases, the J end by 2 bases, with 14 bases between. The CDR3 runs to 15 residues. The CDR3 sequence is CASSQDPGRTYEQYF. CDR3 sequence (DNA): TGCGCCAGCAGCCAGGACCCGGGCAGAACCTACGAGCAGTACTTC.

The chain carries TRBV5-1 and TRBJ2-7; 7 nucleotides align to TRBD1. The V gene's germline CDR1 is SGHRS and CDR2 YFSETQ. The CDR3 consists of 15 residues. After removal of 2 bases from V and 0 bases from J, the junction contained 5 bases not matched to a gene. This CDR3 is CASSLGTVSSYEQYF. CDR3 sequence (DNA): TGCGCCAGCAGCTTAGGGACAGTGAGCTCCTACGAGCAGTACTTC.

CDR3 sequence reads: CASSWIRTGGVTEAFF. In nucleotides, the CDR3 is TGTGCCAGCAGTTGGATTAGGACAGGGGGAGTCACTGAAGCTTTCTTT. The chain joins TRBV28 to TRBJ1-1; 10 nucleotides agree with TRBD1. Germline CDR1 reads MDHEN; CDR2 reads SYDVKM. CDR3 size: 16 residues. J lost 4 bases, V lost 4 bases, and 9 bases had no gene match. The complete variable domain, with remaining parts taken from reference TRBV28 and TRBJ1-1, reads DVKVTQSSRYLVKRTGEKVFLECVQDMDHENMFWYRQDPGLGLRLIYFSYDVKMKEKGDIPEGYSVSREKKERFSLILESASTNQTSMYLCASSWIRTGGVTEAFFGQGTRLTVV.

This clone has more than one count but fewer than ten. The chain has TRBV4-1 and TRBJ2-5; no reliable D call. The V end lost 1 base, the J end lost 5 bases, and 17 bases lay between the germline ends. Germline V lookup: CDR1 MGHRA, CDR2 YSYEKL. The CDR3 is 16 residues long. CDR3 bases: TGCGCCAGCAGCCAAGTAAACCTAGTTGCGTACGAGACCCAGTACTTC. It specifies CASSQVNLVAYETQYF.

The gene calls are TRBV7-9 and TRBJ2-7; TRBD1 aligns across 10 bases. V trimming: 5 bases; J trimming: 6 bases; junction bases outside the gene matches: 10. This CDR3 is 15 amino acids long. Germline loops: CDR1 SEHNR, CDR2 FQNEAQ (reference sequence). DNA for the CDR3: TGTGCCAGCAGCCCAGCCGGACAGGGGGGAGGCGAGCAGTACTTC. Translated: CASSPAGQGGGEQYF.